Below, 29 T cell receptor beta chains from the same sample are listed, as sequenced in a study of human T cells and chemical hapten exposure. The time point denotes: patch test 3, about 24 weeks after DPC sensitization. Treatment meaning: therapeutic diphenylcyclopropenone sensitization with weekly scalp DPC. TCRdb processed the RACE reads anew with MiXCR; each CDR3 protein has one entry. The profile covers roughly 200,000 distinct CDR3 sequences, with around 25% appearing a single time and 2.5% taken by the ten largest. This specimen was whole blood, taken in connection with sensitization to the hapten diphenylcyclopropenone (DPC). These TCRs come from a woman in her thirties or forties with alopecia areata. Some clones in this sample may be carry-over from other donors' samples.

Of note for this clonotype: The final CDR3 position lacks the conserved phenylalanine or tryptophan, pointing to a likely read error. This chain joins TRBV7-2 and TRBJ1-1; D gene ambiguous. The V gene's germline CDR1 is SGHTA and CDR2 FQGNSA. The CDR3 has 14 residues. V lost 8 bases and J 1 base, leaving 14 bases between the germline ends. Here the CDR3 DNA reads TGTGCCAGCTTTCTAAGTGCTGGGAACACTGAAGCTTTCTCT. It translates to CASFLSAGNTEAFS.

The chain recombines TRBV20-1 with TRBJ2-7, with a possible D match to TRBD1 (5 bases). This CDR3 contains 13 residues. V lost 7 bases, J lost 4 bases, and 17 bases lay in between. Looked up from germline, CDR1 is DFQATT and CDR2 is SNEGSKA (reference sequence). The CDR3 coding sequence is TGCAGTGGTTTTGTGACAGAGGAGTACGAGCAGTACTTC. It encodes CSGFVTEEYEQYF.

The chain carries TRBV5-1 and TRBJ2-5, with D possibly matching TRBD2 (6 bases). The ends were cut back, 0 bases at V and 0 bases at J, with 12 bases in the middle. The germline V gene has CDR1 SGHRS and CDR2 YFSETQ. The CDR3 loop spans 16 amino acids. The CDR3 region is CASSLEISGNQETQYF. The CDR3 nucleotides are TGCGCCAGCAGCTTGGAGATTAGCGGAAACCAAGAGACCCAGTACTTC. The whole variable domain, remainder taken from reference TRBV5-1 and TRBJ2-5, is KAGVTQTPRYLIKTRGQQVTLSCSPISGHRSVSWYQQTPGQGLQFLFEYFSETQRNKGNFPGRFSGRQFSNSRSEMNVSTLELGDSALYLCASSLEISGNQETQYFGPGTRLLVL.

This clonotype appeared a few times. The rearrangement links TRBV28 to TRBJ1-1, with D possibly matching TRBD1 (5 bases). The V and J ends lost 6 bases and 1 base respectively, with 9 bases between them. This CDR3 has 13 residues. Germline V gene lookup returns CDR1 MDHEN and CDR2 SYDVKM. CDR3 sequence (DNA): TGTGCCAGCAGCAAAGGGGCGAACACTGAAGCTTTCTTT. Its protein product is CASSKGANTEAFF.

The chain combines TRBV20-1 with TRBJ2-2; TRBD2 might be the D (5 bases). With 6 bases removed from V and 5 bases from J, the gap between germline ends came to 16 bases. The germline CDR1 and CDR2 sequences are DFQATT and SNEGSKA (reference sequence). The CDR3 length is 14 residues. CDR3 region: CSAPFSDRTGELFF. In DNA, the CDR3 is TGCAGTGCCCCCTTTAGCGATAGGACCGGGGAGCTGTTTTTT.

The V gene is TRBV6-2 or TRBV6-3, the J gene TRBJ2-2; D is possibly TRBD1 (5 bases). Trimming removed 2 bases from V and 3 bases from J, with 10 bases in between. The CDR3 has 15 amino acids. Germline V gene lookup returns CDR1 MNHEY and CDR2 SVGEGT. CDR3 loop: CASSYAAGHTGELFF. The CDR3 nucleotides read TGTGCCAGCAGTTACGCGGCAGGGCACACCGGGGAGCTGTTTTTT.

Comment on this clonotype: One end of the junction varies from germline; a read error may be responsible. The chain recombines TRBV7-9 with TRBJ2-1, with D possibly TRBD1 on 6 matching bases. The germline V gene encodes CDR1 SEHNR and CDR2 FQNEAQ (reference sequence). This CDR3 is 13 amino acids long. The CDR3 loop is CASSSLAGAPVLF. In DNA form, the CDR3 reads TGTGCCAGCAGCTCCTTAGCAGGGGCCCCAGTACTCTTC.

The chain is built from TRBV28 and TRBJ1-5; D might be TRBD1 (5 bases). V gave up 2 bases and J gave up 3 bases, with 11 bases separating them. The germline gives CDR1 MDHEN, CDR2 SYDVKM. The CDR3 runs 15 residues. In DNA form, the CDR3 reads TGTGCCAGCAGTTTACCAGACAGTCTCAATCAGCCCCAGCATTTT. Protein: CASSLPDSLNQPQHF.

The chain recombines TRBV6-5 with TRBJ1-2; no reliable D call. The CDR3 loop spans 13 amino acids. Between the trimmed V and J ends, which lost 2 bases and 4 bases, there was a span of 8 bases. Germline V gives CDR1 MNHEY, CDR2 SVGAGI. Written as DNA, the CDR3 is TGTGCCAGCAGTTACGACGGCATCTATGGCTACACCTTC. Translating gives CASSYDGIYGYTF.

The chain couples TRBV27 to TRBJ2-5; no reliable D call. V was cut by 1 base and J by 0 bases, with 9 bases left in between. CDR1 and CDR2 from the germline V gene are MNHEY and SMNVEV (reference sequence). This CDR3 region has 15 residues. In nucleotides, the CDR3 is TGTGCCAGCAGTTTATACCCCTCGTACCAAGAGACCCAGTACTTC. It codes for CASSLYPSYQETQYF.

The V and J genes are TRBV11-2 and TRBJ2-1; 10 bases are a match to TRBD2. The junction had 16 bases not matched to a gene; V was cut back by 5 bases and J by 15 bases. This CDR3 has 15 residues. Germline lookup yields CDR1 SGHAT and CDR2 FQNNGV. CDR3 amino acids: CASSTVLGLAGAAFF. The CDR3 nucleotides are TGTGCCAGCAGCACCGTCCTGGGCCTAGCGGGAGCCGCGTTCTTC.

CDR3 sequence reads: CASSYSTGQGSTLHF. The CDR3 DNA sequence: TGTGCCAGCAGTTACTCGACGGGACAGGGATCAACCCTCCACTTT. This chain uses TRBV6-5 with TRBJ1-6; TRBD1 matches at 9 bases. Losses at the gene ends were 0 bases for V and 14 bases for J; bases not matched to a gene: 8. This CDR3 has 15 amino acids. Germline assignment: CDR1 MNHEY and CDR2 SVGAGI.

V gene TRBV5-1 combines with J gene TRBJ2-2; 8 positions agree with TRBD2. The CDR3 covers 18 residues. The germline gives CDR1 SGHRS, CDR2 YFSETQ. The trim removed 10 bases at V and 0 bases at J, leaving 17 bases unmatched. CDR3 coding DNA: TGCGCCTCGACCCCAACAAGCGGGGGTTTCTCGAACACCGGGGAGCTGTTTTTT. Protein sequence: CASTPTSGGFSNTGELFF.

This clonotype was detected a few times. The chain employs TRBV29-1 and TRBJ2-1; 11 bases agree with TRBD2. The CDR3 spans 15 residues. V lost 7 bases to trimming and J lost 7 bases; unmatched junction nucleotides: 12. Germline lookup yields CDR1 SQVTM and CDR2 ANQGSEA. CDR3 sequence: CSGRVGLAGGNEQFF. DNA for the CDR3: TGCAGCGGACGAGTAGGGCTAGCGGGAGGTAATGAGCAGTTCTTC.

CDR3 loop: CASSLLADSYNSPLHF. The CDR3 nucleotides read TGTGCCAGCAGTTTACTCGCAGACTCCTATAATTCACCCCTCCACTTT. The chain is built from TRBV28 and TRBJ1-6; D is uncertain. Germline V CDR1 and CDR2: MDHEN, SYDVKM. The CDR3 covers 16 residues. Trimming took off 2 bases at V and 0 bases at J, with 8 bases between the two ends.

J is TRBJ2-1 and V is TRBV9; either TRBD1 or TRBD2 may supply D (6 bases each). The V gene lost 2 bases and the J gene lost 7 bases, with 13 bases spanning the gap. The germline V gene has CDR1 SGDLS and CDR2 YYNGEE. This CDR3 is 14 amino acids long. The CDR3 sequence: CASSVGGSGNEQFF. The CDR3 DNA reads as TGTGCCAGCAGCGTCGGGGGCTCGGGGAATGAGCAGTTCTTC.

This clonotype was seen more than once but under ten times. The chain recombines TRBV24-1 with TRBJ1-5, with TRBD1 identical over 8 bases. The CDR3 has 15 residues. Germline V lookup: CDR1 KGHDR, CDR2 SFDVKD. V trimming: 4 bases; J trimming: 4 bases; junction bases outside the gene matches: 5. CDR3 in amino acids: CATSDTGTGNQPQHF. CDR3 DNA: TGTGCCACCAGTGACACCGGGACAGGAAATCAGCCCCAGCATTTT.

This clonotype was seen a handful of times. The chain couples TRBV7-9 to TRBJ2-2; 8 bases line up with TRBD1. This CDR3 is built from 16 residues. The V gene's germline CDR1 is SEHNR and CDR2 FQNEAQ (reference sequence). The ends lost 2 bases at V and 0 bases at J; junction bases unmatched: 2. Here the CDR3 reads CASSLKTGANTGELFF. The CDR3 DNA reads as TGTGCCAGCAGCTTAAAGACAGGGGCGAACACCGGGGAGCTGTTTTTT.

This clonotype was found a few times. The chain employs TRBV29-1 and TRBJ2-3; D is possibly TRBD1 (5 bases). V lost 4 bases, J lost 5 bases, and 10 bases lay in between. This CDR3 comprises 12 residues. From germline, CDR1 is SQVTM and CDR2 ANQGSEA. DNA for the CDR3: TGCAGCGTTGGGCAGGGTCAAGATACGCAGTATTTT. This gives the protein CSVGQGQDTQYF.

This clonotype showed up just a few times. V is TRBV5-4 and J is TRBJ1-2; no firm D call. Germline CDR1 reads SGHNT; CDR2 reads YYREEE (reference sequence). The CDR3 totals 13 residues. Trimming removed 0 bases at V and 7 bases at J, with 10 bases between. The CDR3 DNA reads TGTGCCAGCAGCTTGGGGGCCCAGCCTGGCTACACCTTC. Translation: CASSLGAQPGYTF.

In this sample, this clonotype turned up a few times. The chain recombines TRBV20-1 with TRBJ2-4, with a possible D match to TRBD1 (6 bases). Germline CDR1 DFQATT, CDR2 SNEGSKA (reference sequence). V lost 0 bases and J 5 bases, leaving 14 bases between the germline ends. This CDR3 comprises 15 residues. The CDR3, as DNA: TGCAGTGCTAGAGATTTCGGGACACAAGAAAACATTCAGTACTTC. As protein: CSARDFGTQENIQYF.

The V gene is TRBV12-3 or TRBV12-4, the J gene TRBJ1-5; 7 nucleotides agree with TRBD1. J was trimmed by 3 bases and V by 5 bases; bases with no gene match: 10. CDR3 length equals 16 residues. CDR3 amino acids: CASSRGGQAFNQPQHF. CDR3 nucleotide sequence: TGTGCCAGCAGTCGAGGTGGACAGGCGTTCAATCAGCCCCAGCATTTT.

The chain has TRBV25-1 and TRBJ2-1; 12 nucleotides match TRBD2. V lost 4 bases, J lost 6 bases, and 4 bases stayed unmatched. Looked up from germline, CDR1 is MGHDK and CDR2 is SYGVNS. The CDR3 spans 15 residues. The CDR3 loop reads CASSGGLAGVNEQFF. CDR3 DNA: TGTGCCAGCAGTGGGGGACTAGCGGGTGTCAATGAGCAGTTCTTC.

The CDR3 spells CASSNWTGLNYGYTF. The CDR3 nucleotides read TGTGCCAGCAGCAACTGGACAGGTCTAAACTATGGCTACACCTTC. The chain combines TRBV21-1 with TRBJ1-2; the tabulated D call, TRBD1, remains unverified against the DNA. TRBV21-1 is flagged as a pseudogene. The CDR3 has 15 amino acids.

The chain couples TRBV7-9 to TRBJ1-5, with TRBD1 identical over 7 bases. Germline trimming cut 7 bases from V and 4 bases from J; bases unmatched to any gene: 4. Germline CDR1 is SEHNR and CDR2 is FQNEAQ (reference sequence). The CDR3 is made up of 13 amino acids. The CDR3 spells CASMGQPNQPQHF. In DNA form, the CDR3 reads TGTGCCAGCATGGGACAGCCAAATCAGCCCCAGCATTTT. Variable domain in full (rest from reference TRBV7-9 and TRBJ1-5): DTGVSQNPRHKITKRGQNVTFRCDPISEHNRLYWYRQTLGQGPEFLTYFQNEAQLEKSRLLSDRFSAERPKGSFSTLEIQRTEQGDSAMYLCASMGQPNQPQHFGDGTRLSIL.

There are a few counts of this clonotype. The rearrangement uses TRBV7-2 and TRBJ1-1, with D perhaps matching TRBD1 (5 bases). This CDR3 has 13 residues. Germline CDR1 reads SGHTA; CDR2 reads FQGNSA. V was clipped by 2 bases and J by 6 bases, with 10 bases between them. The DNA of the CDR3 is TGTGCCAGCAGCTTACAGGGCAGGGCTGAAGCTTTCTTT. This codes for CASSLQGRAEAFF.

This clonotype has just a few counts. The chain carries TRBV11-3 and TRBJ2-2; D possibly corresponds to TRBD1 (6 bases). V was cut by 5 bases and J by 6 bases, with 19 bases left in between. The CDR3 has 16 residues. Germline V CDR1 and CDR2: SGHNT, YENEEA. The CDR3 coding sequence is TGTGCCAGCAGCACAGCACAGGGTTCCTCCGCCGGGGAGCTGTTTTTT. Its protein product is CASSTAQGSSAGELFF.

This clonotype was seen only a few times. The chain has TRBV7-3 and TRBJ2-3, with 9 bases matching TRBD2. CDR3 size: 16 residues. Germline assignment: CDR1 SGHTA and CDR2 FQGTGA. V was pared by 0 bases and J by 6 bases, with 7 bases of the junction left unmatched. For the CDR3, the DNA is TGTGCCAGCAGCTTAACGGGCGGGAGGGCCGCGGATACGCAGTATTTT. This sequence encodes CASSLTGGRAADTQYF.

The table lists this clonotype with a few counts. This chain connects TRBV7-9 to TRBJ2-3, with 7 bases matching TRBD2. This CDR3 comprises 16 residues. With V trimmed by 2 bases and J by 3 bases, 8 bases remained unmatched. From germline, CDR1 is SEHNR and CDR2 FQNEAQ (reference sequence). The CDR3: CASSLPYSGGTDTQYF. CDR3 DNA: TGTGCCAGCAGCTTACCGTATTCGGGGGGTACAGATACGCAGTATTTT.